The subject of this entry is one T cell receptor (beta chain). V lost 4 bases and J lost 8; bases outside the gene matches: 8. Germline loops: CDR1 SGHNT, CDR2 YYREEE (reference sequence). The CDR3 has 15 residues. The record originates from a study of T cell changes during pregnancy in multiple sclerosis. Sequencing was performed with immunoSEQ multiplex PCR; in TCRdb, only in-frame clones are kept and a portion is missing. The sample lists some 40,000 clones, around 93% occurring once. The source of this sequence is a female donor with multiple sclerosis, enrolled in a pregnancy study. V is TRBV5-4 and J is TRBJ1-4; 10 bases agree with TRBD1. This sample comprised CD4+ T cells from peripheral blood mononuclear cells, obtained in the second trimester of pregnancy. The CDR3 loop reads CASSLRQGAGEKLFF. Written as DNA, the CDR3 is TGTGCCAGCAGCCTACGACAGGGGGCAGGGGAAAAACTGTTTTTT.